One sample yielded the 12 T cell receptor beta chains listed below, sequenced in a study of blood T cell repertoires in COVID-19. The table came from immunoSEQ multiplex PCR; TCRdb's copy has only in-frame clones and leaves some out. The sample lists hundreds of thousands of clones; 70% to 90% were seen once. What was sequenced was peripheral blood. These receptors were obtained from a woman aged 50 to 60 with COVID-19, enrolled during active disease.

The CDR3 loop reads CASSYLGANTEAFF. The CDR3 DNA reads as TGTGCCAGCAGTTACCTCGGTGCCAACACTGAAGCTTTCTTT. The V gene is TRBV6-5, the J gene TRBJ1-1; D gene unclear. Germline CDR1 reads MNHEY; CDR2 reads SVGAGI. CDR3 size: 14 residues. The V and J ends lost 2 bases and 2 bases respectively, with 9 bases between them.

The CDR3 reads CASSFDRYYGYTF. DNA for the CDR3: TGTGCCAGCAGTTTCGACAGGTACTATGGCTACACCTTC. The chain joins TRBV27 to TRBJ1-2, with a weak D call TRBD1 (6 bases). CDR1 and CDR2 (germline): MNHEY, SMNVEV (reference sequence). V lost 3 bases, J lost 3 bases, and 8 bases lay in between. The CDR3 is made up of 13 amino acids.

The chain uses TRBV29-1 and TRBJ1-1; TRBD1 aligns across 8 bases. The CDR3 is made up of 14 amino acids. The germline gives CDR1 SQVTM, CDR2 ANQGSEA. The trim removed 4 bases at V and 0 bases at J, leaving 4 bases unmatched. CDR3 region: CSVGTGIMNTEAFF. As DNA, the CDR3 is TGCAGCGTTGGGACAGGGATTATGAACACTGAAGCTTTCTTT. Full variable domain (rest looked up from reference TRBV29-1 and TRBJ1-1): SAVISQKPSRDICQRGTSLTIQCQVDSQVTMMFWYRQQPGQSLTLIATANQGSEATYESGFVIDKFPISRPNLTFSTLTVSNMSPEDSSIYLCSVGTGIMNTEAFFGQGTRLTVV.

The V call is TRBV9, the J call TRBJ1-1, with TRBD1 matching over 10 bases. This CDR3 has 16 amino acids. The germline V gene has CDR1 SGDLS and CDR2 YYNGEE. V shed 3 bases, J shed 3 bases, and the junction held 8 bases outside the gene matches. CDR3 region: CASSGGTGVYHTEAFF. CDR3 sequence (DNA): TGTGCCAGCAGCGGGGGGACAGGGGTTTACCACACTGAAGCTTTCTTT. The full variable domain, rest sourced from reference TRBV9 and TRBJ1-1, is DSGVTQTPKHLITATGQRVTLRCSPRSGDLSVYWYQQSLDQGLQFLIQYYNGEERAKGNILERFSAQQFPDLHSELNLSSLELGDSALYFCASSGGTGVYHTEAFFGQGTRLTVV.

This chain links TRBV29-1 with TRBJ1-2, with 10 positions matching TRBD1. The CDR3 extends over 12 amino acids. V trimming: 3 bases; J trimming: 8 bases; junction bases outside the gene matches: 3. CDR1 SQVTM and CDR2 ANQGSEA come from the germline V gene. The CDR3 sequence: CSVEGQGTGYTF. Here the CDR3 DNA reads TGCAGCGTTGAGGGACAGGGGACCGGCTACACCTTC.

The chain carries TRBV13 and TRBJ2-3, with TRBD2 identical over 10 bases. Germline lookup yields CDR1 PRHDT and CDR2 FYEKMQ (reference sequence). Germline trimming cut 5 bases from V and 4 bases from J; bases unmatched to any gene: 6. The CDR3 has 15 amino acids. The CDR3 region is CASSPTGTSADTQYF. The CDR3 DNA reads TGTGCCAGCAGCCCTACCGGGACTAGCGCAGATACGCAGTATTTT.

V is TRBV19 and J is TRBJ1-2; the D gene is possibly TRBD1 (5 bases). The length of the CDR3 is 11 residues. V was shortened by 5 bases and J by 8 bases, with 9 bases between the two germline ends. From germline, CDR1 is LNHDA and CDR2 SQIVND (reference sequence). CDR3: CASSSRTGYTF. CDR3 in DNA: TGTGCCAGTAGTTCTCGGACAGGCTACACCTTC. Full variable domain (remainder filled in from reference TRBV19 and TRBJ1-2): DGGITQSPKYLFRKEGQNVTLSCEQNLNHDAMYWYRQDPGQGLRLIYYSQIVNDFQKGDIAEGYSVSREKKESFPLTVTSAQKNPTAFYLCASSSRTGYTFGSGTRLTVV.

The genes are TRBV7-3 and TRBJ1-1; no firm D call. Trimming stripped 2 bases from V and 5 bases from J, with 9 bases between. CDR3 size: 13 residues. Germline V gene sequence: CDR1 SGHTA, CDR2 FQGTGA. The CDR3 here is CASSLRAGTEAFF. The CDR3 nucleotides read TGTGCCAGCAGCTTACGGGCGGGGACTGAAGCTTTCTTT.

This chain connects TRBV5-4 to TRBJ2-1, with 9 nucleotides matching TRBD2. Losses at the gene ends were 4 bases for V and 2 bases for J; bases not matched to a gene: 4. This CDR3 region has 15 residues. Germline V gene data show CDR1 as SGHNT and CDR2 as YYREEE (reference sequence). The CDR3 here is CASSTAGGAYNEQFF. Here the CDR3 DNA reads TGTGCCAGCAGCACCGCGGGGGGGGCCTACAATGAGCAGTTCTTC.

The rearrangement uses TRBV27 and TRBJ2-1; TRBD2 is a possible D gene (6 bases). There are 16 residues in the CDR3. Germline assignment: CDR1 MNHEY and CDR2 SMNVEV (reference sequence). The germline V and J ends were trimmed by 6 bases and 0 bases, with 15 bases remaining between them. The CDR3: CASRPRGEVSYNEQFF. In nucleotides, the CDR3 is TGTGCCAGCAGACCCCGCGGGGAAGTCTCCTACAATGAGCAGTTCTTC.

The chain combines TRBV10-2 with TRBJ1-2; maybe TRBD1 (5 bases). With 8 bases removed from V and 6 bases from J, the gap between germline ends came to 13 bases. From germline, CDR1 is WSHSY and CDR2 SAAADI. CDR3 length: 12 residues. The CDR3 here is CASGGDANGYTF. CDR3 DNA: TGCGCCAGCGGGGGGGACGCGAATGGCTACACCTTC.

This chain links TRBV2 with TRBJ2-3; TRBD2 agrees at 7 bases. Germline CDR1 reads SNHLY; CDR2 reads FYNNEI. With 5 bases clipped from V and 11 bases from J, the junction kept 13 bases outside the gene matches. The CDR3 spans 14 residues. The CDR3 DNA reads as TGTGCCAGCAGTATACCGGGACTACCTTCGGGGCAGTATTTT. Its translation is CASSIPGLPSGQYF.